Below are 31 T cell receptor beta chains sequenced from a single sample in a study of Tregs in tolerant kidney transplant recipients. The protocol was immunoSEQ multiplex PCR, while the TCRdb copy is restricted to in-frame clones and leaves out a portion. The sample lists around 75,000 clones, approximately 88% occurring once. Here the sequenced sample was CD4+ T cells from blood, taken before the transplant. These TCRs come from a human donor who received a combined kidney and bone marrow transplant.

This clone was detected once. The rearrangement links TRBV29-1 to TRBJ2-1; the D is unclear. CDR3 size: 14 residues. Trimming cost V 3 bases and J 1 base, with 10 bases left between them. CDR1 is SQVTM, CDR2 ANQGSEA, per germline. The DNA of the CDR3 is TGCAGCGTTGAGAGCGCCAATTCCTACAATGAGCAGTTCTTC. This translates into CSVESANSYNEQFF.

The chain combines TRBV30 with TRBJ1-5; D not resolved. Trimming shortened V by 2 bases and J by 3 bases, and 8 bases separated the two germline ends. Germline lookup yields CDR1 GTSNPN and CDR2 SVGIG (reference sequence). The CDR3 sequence is 13 residues long. The CDR3 DNA follows: TGTGCCTGGAGTCCCGTTTCCAATCAGCCCCAGCATTTT. Residues: CAWSPVSNQPQHF.

The V gene is TRBV9, the J gene TRBJ2-3; D is perhaps TRBD1 (6 bases). Germline CDR1 SGDLS, CDR2 YYNGEE. This CDR3 contains 13 residues. The V end lost 2 bases, the J end lost 3 bases, and 7 bases lay between the germline ends. This CDR3 is CASSVQGTDTQYF. The DNA of the CDR3 is TGTGCCAGCAGCGTGCAGGGGACAGATACGCAGTATTTT.

V and J are TRBV27 and TRBJ2-7; D not certain. Looked up from germline, CDR1 is MNHEY and CDR2 is SMNVEV (reference sequence). The CDR3 has 17 residues. Between the trimmed V and J ends, which lost 2 bases and 0 bases, there was a span of 17 bases. This CDR3 reads CASSLRPATTVSYEQYF. In nucleotides, the CDR3 is TGTGCCAGCAGTTTACGTCCGGCTACTACTGTCTCCTACGAGCAGTACTTC.

The chain has TRBV27 and TRBJ2-1; 9 bases are shared with TRBD2. The trim removed 6 bases at V and 3 bases at J, leaving 3 bases unmatched. The CDR3 sequence is 14 residues long. Germline CDR1 MNHEY, CDR2 SMNVEV (reference sequence). CDR3 coding DNA: TGTGCCAGCAGGATAGCGGGAGACTACAATGAGCAGTTCTTC. Translation: CASRIAGDYNEQFF.

There are a few counts of this clone. The chain is built from TRBV27 and TRBJ1-2, with 7 positions matching TRBD1. Germline loops: CDR1 MNHEY, CDR2 SMNVEV (reference sequence). This CDR3 is built from 15 residues. The V gene end was trimmed by 7 bases and the J gene end by 3 bases; junction bases not matched to a gene: 11. The CDR3 DNA reads TGTGCCAGCACCAAATCAGGGACAGAATACTATGGCTACACCTTC. This translates into CASTKSGTEYYGYTF.

This clone appeared a few times. This chain connects TRBV4-1 to TRBJ1-2; 9 bases map to TRBD1. The CDR3 spans 14 residues. Germline assignment: CDR1 MGHRA and CDR2 YSYEKL. V lost 4 bases, J lost 5 bases, and 5 bases stayed unmatched. Here the CDR3 DNA reads TGCGCCAGCAGCCTAGCGGACAGGGGATATGGCTACACCTTC. Translation: CASSLADRGYGYTF.

The chain employs TRBV5-1 and TRBJ2-5; tentatively, D is TRBD1 (6 bases). Trimming stripped 5 bases from V and 2 bases from J, with 16 bases between. This CDR3 is 15 amino acids long. CDR1 is SGHRS, CDR2 YFSETQ, per germline. The CDR3 region is CASSPRGNLQETQYF. CDR3 coding DNA: TGCGCCAGCAGTCCTAGGGGGAATCTTCAAGAGACCCAGTACTTC. The complete variable domain, with remaining parts taken from reference TRBV5-1 and TRBJ2-5, reads KAGVTQTPRYLIKTRGQQVTLSCSPISGHRSVSWYQQTPGQGLQFLFEYFSETQRNKGNFPGRFSGRQFSNSRSEMNVSTLELGDSALYLCASSPRGNLQETQYFGPGTRLLVL.

The CDR3 DNA reads TGTGCCACCAGCAGAGAAAGAGGGTTCGGCAATGAGCAGTTCTTC. Protein product: CATSRERGFGNEQFF. J is TRBJ2-1 and V is TRBV15; TRBD2 is a possible D gene (5 bases). The length of the CDR3 is 15 residues. Germline values: CDR1 LNHNV, CDR2 YYDKDF (reference sequence). The V and J ends lost 0 bases and 6 bases respectively, with 12 bases between them. The whole variable domain, remainder taken from reference TRBV15 and TRBJ2-1, is DAMVIQNPRYQVTQFGKPVTLSCSQTLNHNVMYWYQQKSSQAPKLLFHYYDKDFNNEADTPDNFQSRRPNTSFCFLDIRSPGLGDTAMYLCATSRERGFGNEQFFGPGTRLTVL.

This chain uses TRBV9 with TRBJ2-7; 7 positions agree with TRBD2. Germline CDR1 and CDR2: SGDLS and YYNGEE. The CDR3 extends over 14 amino acids. V dropped 0 bases and J dropped 2; count of bases not matched to a gene: 2. The CDR3 DNA is TGTGCCAGCAGCGTAGGGAGCGGGACCTACGAGCAGTACTTC. Residues: CASSVGSGTYEQYF. Together with reference TRBV9 and TRBJ2-7, the CDR3 gives the full variable domain: DSGVTQTPKHLITATGQRVTLRCSPRSGDLSVYWYQQSLDQGLQFLIQYYNGEERAKGNILERFSAQQFPDLHSELNLSSLELGDSALYFCASSVGSGTYEQYFGPGTRLTVT.

The chain has TRBV7-2 and TRBJ1-4; D is ambiguous. The CDR3 totals 16 residues. Germline-derived CDR1 and CDR2 are SGHTA and FQGNSA. Between the trimmed V and J ends, which lost 1 base and 3 bases, there was a span of 12 bases. The CDR3 loop reads CASSLGNLKPNEKLFF. The DNA for the CDR3 is TGTGCCAGCAGCTTAGGAAACCTAAAGCCTAATGAAAAACTGTTTTTT.

The CDR3 sequence: CASSSQGSDYEQYF. CDR3 DNA sequence: TGTGCCAGCAGTTCACAGGGGTCCGACTACGAGCAGTACTTC. The J gene is TRBJ2-7, the V gene TRBV6-5, with 7 bases lining up with TRBD1. After removal of 4 bases from V and 3 bases from J, the junction contained 6 bases not matched to a gene. Germline V lookup: CDR1 MNHEY, CDR2 SVGAGI. The CDR3 has 14 amino acids.

The J gene is TRBJ2-2, the V gene TRBV14; D not resolved. CDR3 length: 14 amino acids. Per germline, CDR1 SGHDN and CDR2 FVKESK. Trimming stripped 0 bases from V and 6 bases from J, with 8 bases between. CDR3 in DNA: TGTGCCAGCAGCCAAGACTTTTTCGCCGGGGAGCTGTTTTTT. Encoded protein: CASSQDFFAGELFF.

The chain is built from TRBV7-2 and TRBJ2-1; D not certain. The CDR3 has 14 residues. CDR1 and CDR2 from the germline V gene are SGHTA and FQGNSA. Trimming cost V 5 bases and J 4 bases, with 12 bases left between them. The CDR3 DNA is TGTGCCAGCAGCGGCGGCCTTAGATACAATGAGCAGTTCTTC. This sequence encodes CASSGGLRYNEQFF.

As to this clone: Other DNA variants within this sample encode the same CDR3. The V and J genes are TRBV5-1 and TRBJ2-5; 7 bases line up with TRBD2. The CDR3 consists of 15 residues. Trimming took 0 bases from V and 5 from J; bases not matched to a gene: 7. CDR1 and CDR2 (germline): SGHRS, YFSETQ. The CDR3 protein is CASSLGAGAGETQYF. DNA of the CDR3: TGCGCCAGCAGCTTGGGGGCGGGAGCAGGGGAGACCCAGTACTTC.

The V and J genes are TRBV7-8 and TRBJ2-7; 9 bases agree with TRBD2. Germline loops: CDR1 SGHVS, CDR2 FQNEAQ. This CDR3 is 15 amino acids long. The J segment lost 4 bases and the V segment lost 5 bases, leaving 9 bases of the junction unmatched. CDR3 nucleotides: TGTGCCAGCAGCCCGTGGGAGCGGGAGGTTTACGAGCAGTACTTC. This sequence encodes CASSPWEREVYEQYF.

This chain connects TRBV5-6 to TRBJ2-1; tentative D call: TRBD1 (6 bases). V was shortened by 1 base and J by 1 base, with 9 bases between the two germline ends. Germline V gene data show CDR1 as SGHDT and CDR2 as YYEEEE. CDR3 length equals 15 residues. The chain's CDR3 is CASSLWGLSYNEQFF. The CDR3 DNA follows: TGTGCCAGCAGCTTGTGGGGGCTATCCTACAATGAGCAGTTCTTC.

This clone was recorded once. The gene calls are TRBV5-1 and TRBJ1-1; D remains ambiguous. The CDR3 spans 13 residues. CDR1 and CDR2 from the germline V gene are SGHRS and YFSETQ. Trimming removed 4 bases at V and 5 bases at J, with 12 bases between. Here the CDR3 reads CASSTENWTEAFF. The DNA for the CDR3 is TGCGCCAGCAGCACGGAGAATTGGACTGAAGCTTTCTTT.

This chain links TRBV18 with TRBJ2-3, with 7 bases identical to TRBD2. J gave up 6 bases and V 2 bases, and 5 bases lay outside the gene matches. The CDR3 length is 14 residues. The germline CDR1 and CDR2 sequences are KGHSH and LQKENI. The CDR3 loop reads CASSPEAGADTQYF. The CDR3 coding sequence is TGTGCCAGCTCACCAGAGGCGGGAGCGGATACGCAGTATTTT. The full variable domain, rest sourced from reference TRBV18 and TRBJ2-3, is NAGVMQNPRHLVRRRGQEARLRCSPMKGHSHVYWYRQLPEEGLKFMVYLQKENIIDESGMPKERFSAEFPKEGPSILRIQQVVRGDSAAYFCASSPEAGADTQYFGPGTRLTVL.

The V and J genes are TRBV6-6 and TRBJ1-1; D possibly corresponds to TRBD1 (5 bases). CDR3 length equals 13 residues. The V end lost 5 bases, the J end lost 3 bases, and 10 bases lay between the germline ends. The germline V gene encodes CDR1 MNHNY and CDR2 SVGAGI (reference sequence). The CDR3 spells CASSRRGDTEAFF. CDR3 nucleotides: TGTGCCAGCAGTAGAAGGGGTGACACTGAAGCTTTCTTT.

V gene TRBV18 combines with J gene TRBJ2-3; tentative D call: TRBD1 (6 bases). Germline V gives CDR1 KGHSH, CDR2 LQKENI. The CDR3 consists of 15 residues. Between the trimmed V and J ends, which lost 3 bases and 4 bases, there was a span of 14 bases. Here the CDR3 reads CASSPAAGAADTQYF. CDR3 nucleotide sequence: TGTGCCAGCTCACCGGCCGCAGGGGCGGCAGATACGCAGTATTTT.

The chain employs TRBV4-1 and TRBJ1-1; no clear D gene. The germline V gene has CDR1 MGHRA and CDR2 YSYEKL. V lost 3 bases and J lost 11, with 16 bases in between. The CDR3 consists of 13 residues. As DNA, the CDR3 is TGCGCCAGCAGCCAGCGATCCGGTCTGATCGCTTTCTTT. It yields the protein CASSQRSGLIAFF.

The chain uses TRBV7-9 and TRBJ1-4, with TRBD1 as a possible D gene (6 bases). Trimming stripped 1 base from V and 3 bases from J, with 6 bases between. Germline values: CDR1 SEHNR, CDR2 FQNEAQ (reference sequence). The CDR3 totals 14 residues. Here the CDR3 reads CASSLGTANEKLFF. The CDR3 DNA follows: TGTGCCAGCAGCTTAGGGACAGCTAATGAAAAACTGTTTTTT.

The chain links TRBV18 to TRBJ1-1, with TRBD1 matching over 7 bases. Germline assignment: CDR1 KGHSH and CDR2 LQKENI. The CDR3 spans 12 residues. Trimming removed 6 bases from V and 6 bases from J; junction bases left unmatched: 4. CDR3 coding DNA: TGTGCCAGCTCCACGGGACAGCCTGAAGCTTTCTTT. This translates into CASSTGQPEAFF.

The chain uses TRBV19 and TRBJ1-5, with a tentative D call TRBD1 (6 bases). CDR3 size: 16 residues. Looked up from germline, CDR1 is LNHDA and CDR2 is SQIVND (reference sequence). V shed 4 bases and J shed 3 bases, with 16 bases lying between them. CDR3 residues: CASSTGYTGINQPQHF. CDR3 in DNA: TGTGCCAGTAGTACGGGATACACAGGGATCAATCAGCCCCAGCATTTT.

The chain couples TRBV27 to TRBJ2-1; TRBD1 matches at 11 bases. Looked up from germline, CDR1 is MNHEY and CDR2 is SMNVEV (reference sequence). Trimming cost V 5 bases and J 10 bases; bases outside gene matches: 7. The CDR3 extends over 14 amino acids. This CDR3 reads CASSRTGGREEQFF. CDR3 nucleotides: TGTGCCAGCAGTCGGACAGGGGGCAGAGAAGAGCAGTTCTTC.

This rearrangement joins TRBV4-2 to TRBJ1-5; 8 bases match TRBD1. CDR1 LGHNA and CDR2 YNFKEQ come from the germline V gene. V lost 0 bases, J lost 5 bases, and 9 bases stayed unmatched. The CDR3 runs to 17 residues. Here the CDR3 reads CASSQDQGANRDQPQHF. In DNA form, the CDR3 reads TGTGCCAGCAGCCAAGATCAGGGGGCAAACCGGGATCAGCCCCAGCATTTT.

J is TRBJ2-7 and V is TRBV18; D not certain. Trimming shortened V by 1 base and J by 0 bases, and 4 bases separated the two germline ends. CDR3 length: 13 amino acids. Germline V CDR1 and CDR2: KGHSH, LQKENI. The CDR3 is CASSPLSSYEQYF. CDR3 DNA: TGTGCCAGCTCACCACTGAGCTCCTACGAGCAGTACTTC. The variable domain in full, completed from reference TRBV18 and TRBJ2-7, reads NAGVMQNPRHLVRRRGQEARLRCSPMKGHSHVYWYRQLPEEGLKFMVYLQKENIIDESGMPKERFSAEFPKEGPSILRIQQVVRGDSAAYFCASSPLSSYEQYFGPGTRLTVT.

This sequence joins TRBV6-5 and TRBJ2-7, with D possibly matching TRBD1 (5 bases). V was shortened by 0 bases and J by 5 bases, with 14 bases between the two germline ends. The CDR3 loop spans 15 amino acids. Germline CDR1 reads MNHEY; CDR2 reads SVGAGI. For the CDR3, the DNA is TGTGCCAGCAGTTACTCGGGCAGGGAAATAGACGAGCAGTACTTC. It codes for CASSYSGREIDEQYF.

The chain combines TRBV15 with TRBJ2-4; 8 positions match TRBD1. Trimming cost V 9 bases and J 3 bases; bases outside gene matches: 4. Germline CDR1 LNHNV, CDR2 YYDKDF (reference sequence). The CDR3 spans 13 residues. The CDR3 sequence is CATGQGLKNIQYF. CDR3 in DNA: TGTGCCACTGGACAGGGCCTCAAAAACATTCAGTACTTC.

This chain links TRBV5-1 with TRBJ2-3; 10 bases agree with TRBD1. V trimming: 0 bases; J trimming: 5 bases; junction bases outside the gene matches: 6. CDR1 is SGHRS and CDR2 is YFSETQ in the germline V gene. CDR3 length equals 16 residues. CDR3 amino acids: CASSLGPGQGEDTQYF. The CDR3 DNA reads TGCGCCAGCAGCTTGGGCCCAGGACAGGGGGAAGATACGCAGTATTTT.